The 12 T cell receptor beta chains in this list originate from one sample, sequenced in a study of neurological immune-mediated disorders. Each CDR3 protein gets one entry after TCRdb re-called the 5' RACE reads with MiXCR. This sample has about 66,000 distinct CDR3 sequences, with around 5.2% found just once. The source material was PBMCs. The receptors originated from a woman in her thirties with multiple sclerosis.

This clonotype was counted many times. CDR3 sequence: CASSPWDSPGDSNDYGYTF. The CDR3 DNA reads as TGTGCCAGCAGCCCTTGGGACAGCCCGGGGGACTCCAACGACTATGGCTACACCTTC. The V gene is TRBV13, the J gene TRBJ1-2; the match to TRBD1 covers 7 bases. The junction had 21 bases not matched to a gene; V was cut back by 5 bases and J by 3 bases. Germline CDR1 reads PRHDT; CDR2 reads FYEKMQ (reference sequence). This CDR3 region has 19 residues.

There are many counts of this clonotype. V is TRBV20-1 and J is TRBJ1-2; D gene uncertain. V lost 2 bases to trimming and J lost 0 bases, with 10 bases between them. The CDR3 has 14 residues. Looked up from germline, CDR1 is DFQATT and CDR2 is SNEGSKA (reference sequence). CDR3 residues: CSARRADTNYGYTF. DNA of the CDR3: TGCAGTGCTAGACGGGCCGATACTAACTATGGCTACACCTTC.

In this sample, this clonotype turned up many times. The chain uses TRBV20-1 and TRBJ2-3; 10 bases are a match to TRBD2. The V and J ends lost 4 bases and 6 bases, in that order; junction bases with no gene match: 4. The CDR3 spans 13 residues. Germline-derived CDR1 and CDR2 are DFQATT and SNEGSKA (reference sequence). The CDR3 coding sequence is TGCAGTGCTACCCTAGCGGGGGAGGATACGCAGTATTTT. This translates into CSATLAGEDTQYF.

This clonotype was picked up many times. The chain is built from TRBV21-1 and TRBJ2-7. TRBV21-1 is assigned pseudogene status. The CDR3 covers 13 residues. CDR3: CASSRGFSYEQYF. DNA for the CDR3: TGTGCCAGCAGCCGTGGCTTTTCCTACGAGCAGTACTTC.

In this sample, this clonotype turned up many times. The chain links TRBV24-1 to TRBJ2-2, with TRBD1 identical over 8 bases. V lost 4 bases and J lost 7; bases outside the gene matches: 7. The CDR3 has 15 amino acids. CDR1 is KGHDR, CDR2 SFDVKD, per germline. The CDR3 bases are TGTGCCACCAGTGACCCCAGGGGGCGCATCGGGGAGCTGTTTTTT. Its translation: CATSDPRGRIGELFF.

This clonotype was seen only a few times. This chain joins TRBV6-4 and TRBJ1-1, with D tentatively TRBD1 (6 bases). Germline V lookup: CDR1 MRHNA, CDR2 SNTAGT. Trimming shortened V by 4 bases and J by 1 base, and 7 bases separated the two germline ends. This CDR3 is built from 13 residues. The CDR3 region is CASSGTENTEAFF. CDR3 sequence (DNA): TGTGCCAGCAGTGGGACAGAGAACACTGAAGCTTTCTTT.

This clonotype has ten or more counts. This chain links TRBV25-1 with TRBJ2-7, with 13 bases matching TRBD2. Per the germline V gene, CDR1 is MGHDK and CDR2 is SYGVNS. The ends lost 6 bases at V and 2 bases at J; junction bases unmatched: 10. This CDR3 is built from 17 residues. The CDR3 sequence: CASRAEGLAGHTYEQYF. The CDR3 nucleotides are TGTGCCAGCAGGGCCGAGGGACTAGCGGGACACACCTACGAGCAGTACTTC.

Details on this clonotype: A junction boundary mismatches the germline segment, possibly from a read error. The V and J genes are TRBV12-3 or TRBV12-4 and TRBJ1-3; possibly TRBD1 for D (5 bases). The CDR3 extends over 16 amino acids. The CDR3 protein is CASSLEGPSLGKTIYF. In nucleotides, the CDR3 is TGTGCCAGCAGTTTAGAGGGGCCCAGTTTGGGAAAAACCATATATTTT.

The V call is TRBV11-2, the J call TRBJ2-5, with 7 bases matching TRBD1. CDR3 length equals 15 residues. With V trimmed by 2 bases and J by 2 bases, 5 bases remained unmatched. Germline V gene lookup returns CDR1 SGHAT and CDR2 FQNNGV. The CDR3 sequence: CASSLCDRDQETQYF. CDR3 bases: TGTGCCAGCAGCTTATGCGACAGGGATCAAGAGACCCAGTACTTC. Using reference TRBV11-2 and TRBJ2-5 for the parts outside the CDR3, the full variable domain is EAGVAQSPRYKIIEKRQSVAFWCNPISGHATLYWYQQILGQGPKLLIQFQNNGVVDDSQLPKDRFSAERLKGVDSTLKIQPAKLEDSAVYLCASSLCDRDQETQYFGPGTRLLVL.

On this clonotype itself: One base away lies a much larger clone, so this may be a sequencing read error. The chain is built from TRBV29-1 and TRBJ1-2; D gene uncertain. Between the trimmed V and J ends, which lost 6 bases and 8 bases, there was a span of 13 bases. The CDR3 sequence is 11 residues long. Germline V CDR1 and CDR2: SQVTM, ANQGSEA. The CDR3 protein is CSVGKGSGYTF. The CDR3 region has the DNA TGCAGCGTGGGAAAGGGTTCCGGCTACACCTTC.

In its sample, this clonotype was seen many times. V and J are TRBV5-1 and TRBJ2-3; TRBD2 matches at 9 bases. CDR1 SGHRS and CDR2 YFSETQ come from the germline V gene. V gave up 0 bases and J gave up 2 bases; unmatched junction bases: 4. CDR3 size: 16 residues. The CDR3 bases are TGCGCCAGCAGCTTGGGGGGACTAGCCTCCACAGATACGCAGTATTTT. Translating gives CASSLGGLASTDTQYF. Full variable domain (missing parts from reference TRBV5-1 and TRBJ2-3): KAGVTQTPRYLIKTRGQQVTLSCSPISGHRSVSWYQQTPGQGLQFLFEYFSETQRNKGNFPGRFSGRQFSNSRSEMNVSTLELGDSALYLCASSLGGLASTDTQYFGPGTRLTVL.

The genes are TRBV12-3 or TRBV12-4 and TRBJ2-3; TRBD2 matches 10 bases. The CDR3 has 16 residues. V gave up 6 bases and J gave up 3 bases; unmatched junction bases: 9. The chain's CDR3 is CASRLSGGGPTDTQYF. DNA of the CDR3: TGTGCCAGCAGGTTAAGCGGGGGGGGGCCTACAGATACGCAGTATTTT.